Each of the 10 T cell receptor beta chains below was sequenced from the same sample in a study of blood T cell repertoires in COVID-19. Sequencing was performed with immunoSEQ multiplex PCR; in TCRdb, only in-frame clones are kept and a portion is missing. The sample includes about 200,000 clones, roughly four fifths of them seen just once. Sequences were obtained from PBMCs or T cells enriched from blood (not recorded which). These receptor sequences come from a man in his forties or fifties who had recovered from COVID-19.

The J gene is TRBJ1-1, the V gene TRBV11-2, with D perhaps TRBD1 (6 bases). This CDR3 has 14 residues. Germline CDR1 and CDR2: SGHAT and FQNNGV. The V end was cut by 6 bases, the J end by 4 bases, with 15 bases between. The CDR3 nucleotides are TGTGCCAGCAGTACGATAGGGGGGGGCACTGAAGCTTTCTTT. Protein sequence: CASSTIGGGTEAFF.

Here the CDR3 reads CASSLNRGNTEAFF. CDR3 bases: TGTGCCAGCAGCTTGAACAGGGGCAACACTGAAGCTTTCTTT. V and J are TRBV5-5 and TRBJ1-1; 7 nucleotides agree with TRBD1. Germline V gene lookup returns CDR1 SGHKS and CDR2 YYEKEE (reference sequence). J gave up 2 bases and V 1 base, and 2 bases lay outside the gene matches. CDR3 length: 14 amino acids.

The J gene is TRBJ1-1, the V gene TRBV3-1 (or the pseudogene TRBV3-2), with 8 bases aligning to TRBD1. V gave up 3 bases and J gave up 11 bases; unmatched junction bases: 17. Germline CDR1 LGHDT, CDR2 YNNKEL (reference sequence). The CDR3 is 16 amino acids. The CDR3 sequence is CASSQELTGDLVYAFF. The CDR3, as DNA: TGTGCCAGCAGCCAGGAACTGACAGGGGACTTGGTGTACGCTTTCTTT.

Only a few counts were recorded for this clone. The chain couples TRBV5-1 to TRBJ2-3; 9 nucleotides align to TRBD1. CDR3 size: 16 residues. The V segment lost 1 base and the J segment 6 bases; nucleotides outside the gene matches: 9. Germline V gene data show CDR1 as SGHRS and CDR2 as YFSETQ. CDR3 residues: CASSLWGDRGTDTQYF. CDR3 DNA sequence: TGCGCCAGCAGCTTGTGGGGAGACAGGGGGACCGATACGCAGTATTTT.

The chain combines TRBV6-5 with TRBJ1-2; D unclear. The CDR3 totals 13 residues. Per the germline V gene, CDR1 is MNHEY and CDR2 is SVGAGI. V gave up 6 bases and J gave up 5 bases, with 13 bases separating them. CDR3 sequence (DNA): TGTGCCAGCAGCTTACAGAGGGATTATGGCTACACCTTC. Residues: CASSLQRDYGYTF.

The chain couples TRBV30 to TRBJ1-1; D uncertain. Germline loops: CDR1 GTSNPN, CDR2 SVGIG (reference sequence). The CDR3 extends over 11 amino acids. V lost 6 bases, J lost 6 bases, and 11 bases lay in between. The DNA of the CDR3 is TGTGCCTGCCCGGGGTGCCCTGAAGCTTTCTTT. Its protein product is CACPGCPEAFF. Complete variable domain (other parts from reference TRBV30 and TRBJ1-1): SQTIHQWPATLVQPVGSPLSLECTVEGTSNPNLYWYRQAAGRGLQLLFYSVGIGQISSEVPQNLSASRPQDRQFILSSKKLLLSDSGFYLCACPGCPEAFFGQGTRLTVV.

V gene TRBV3-1 (or the pseudogene TRBV3-2) combines with J gene TRBJ1-1; possible D gene TRBD1, 6 bases. This CDR3 comprises 13 residues. V was pared by 0 bases and J by 12 bases, with 14 bases between. Germline V CDR1 and CDR2: LGHDT, YNNKEL (reference sequence). The CDR3 DNA is TGTGCCAGCAGCCAAGAACAGGGCTTATACACTTTCTTT. Translating gives CASSQEQGLYTFF.

The chain has TRBV6-6 and TRBJ2-5, with D possibly TRBD1 on 5 matching bases. Between the trimmed V and J ends, which lost 5 bases and 2 bases, there was a span of 9 bases. The CDR3 has 13 amino acids. Germline V lookup: CDR1 MNHNY, CDR2 SVGAGI (reference sequence). CDR3: CASSTGGQETQYF. The DNA for the CDR3 is TGTGCCAGCAGTACAGGCGGTCAAGAGACCCAGTACTTC.

This chain uses TRBV30 with TRBJ1-5; D is ambiguous. V was clipped by 1 base and J by 0 bases, with 22 bases between them. The CDR3 extends over 19 amino acids. From germline, CDR1 is GTSNPN and CDR2 SVGIG (reference sequence). CDR3 nucleotide sequence: TGTGCCTGGAGTGGTTCTCGCCAAATGCCTAGTTATAGCAATCAGCCCCAGCATTTT. It translates to CAWSGSRQMPSYSNQPQHF. Together with reference TRBV30 and TRBJ1-5, the CDR3 gives the full variable domain: SQTIHQWPATLVQPVGSPLSLECTVEGTSNPNLYWYRQAAGRGLQLLFYSVGIGQISSEVPQNLSASRPQDRQFILSSKKLLLSDSGFYLCAWSGSRQMPSYSNQPQHFGDGTRLSIL.

V usage is TRBV7-2 and J usage is TRBJ1-6; no firm D call. Germline V gene data show CDR1 as SGHTA and CDR2 as FQGNSA. The CDR3 extends over 15 amino acids. Trimming left V 1 base short and J 7 bases short, with 11 bases between. CDR3 coding DNA: TGTGCCAGCAGCTTAGGGGCGGGCTACAATTCACCCCTCCACTTT. Residues: CASSLGAGYNSPLHF.